Following are 3 T cell receptor beta chains from one sample sequenced in a study of OX40 agonist ivuxolimab in advanced cancers. Clones were read by immunoSEQ multiplex PCR, and TCRdb kept only the in-frame ones, dropping some. The sample consists of 14,000 to 15,000 clones, roughly nine tenths of them appearing once. This sample comprised CD4+ or CD8+ T cells sorted from blood, obtained in a trial of the OX40 agonist ivuxolimab. Every receptor here comes from an adult with an advanced solid tumor such as melanoma, head and neck, liver or kidney cancer.

As DNA, the CDR3 is TGTGCCAGCAGCCAAGTCCAGGGGGTAAACACTGAAGCTTTCTTT. Translated: CASSQVQGVNTEAFF. This chain joins TRBV4-2 and TRBJ1-1; 7 nucleotides agree with TRBD1. CDR1 is LGHNA and CDR2 is YNFKEQ in the germline V gene. V lost 1 base and J lost 2; bases outside the gene matches: 4. This CDR3 comprises 15 residues.

The rearrangement links TRBV6-5 to TRBJ1-1; 8 bases match TRBD1. This CDR3 contains 15 residues. Per the germline V gene, CDR1 is MNHEY and CDR2 is SVGAGI. V was pared by 4 bases and J by 1 base, with 5 bases of the junction left unmatched. The CDR3 DNA follows: TGTGCCAGCAGTTCCGGACAGGGACGGAACACTGAAGCTTTCTTT. Its protein is CASSSGQGRNTEAFF.

The J gene is TRBJ2-7, the V gene TRBV6-6, with D possibly being TRBD1 (5 bases). Germline V gene sequence: CDR1 MNHNY, CDR2 SVGAGI (reference sequence). CDR3 length: 16 residues. V was clipped by 4 bases and J by 1 base, with 17 bases between them. CDR3 sequence (DNA): TGTGCCAGCAGTTTCGACTGGGGCCCCGATTCCTACGAGCAGTACTTC. Its translation: CASSFDWGPDSYEQYF.